Below, one T cell receptor (beta chain) is given with its context. Its antigen is unidentified. With 0 bases removed from V and 5 bases from J, the gap between germline ends came to 9 bases. CDR1 and CDR2 (germline): MNHEY, SMNVEV (reference sequence). The CDR3 has 14 residues. The method was immunoSEQ multiplex PCR; TCRdb's version includes in-frame clones alone and lacks a portion of them. The data hold more than 150,000 clones, with roughly nine tenths observed a single time. This specimen belongs to a study of T cell responses to AZD1222 COVID-19 vaccine. Study-wide results and limits: The peak T cell response came first, and repertoires were sampled only after it.

This receptor was identified in an adult who had recovered from COVID-19. This specimen was peripheral blood, taken after recovery from COVID-19. The rearrangement uses TRBV27 and TRBJ2-3; D might be TRBD2 (6 bases). The CDR3 coding sequence is TGTGCCAGCAGTTTATCGTACGGGGGAGATACGCAGTATTTT. Translated, it gives CASSLSYGGDTQYF.